This is a list of T cell receptor beta chains from one sample in a study of molecular identifiers for immune sequencing clone quantification. TCRdb independently ran MiXCR on the PCR reads; one entry per CDR3 protein. The sample has over 600,000 distinct CDR3 sequences, 20% seen once. Material: naive CD8+ T cells from blood, with Jurkat cell RNA spiked in. Receptors originate from a human donor in good health. Some libraries in this study had Jurkat cell RNA spiked in. CDR3s include the opening cysteine and the closing phenylalanine or tryptophan. Each record gives: D gene, V gene, clone size, J gene, CDR3 DNA, CDR3 protein. The D gene is left open where the match is weak. The size of a clone is reported for some rows only, either as once, few or many, or as a class for expanded clones.

d_gene: TRBD2; v_gene: TRBV12-3/TRBV12-4; abundance: -; j_gene: TRBJ2-5; CDR3nt: TGTGCCAGCAGCCGGAAGGATGGGGGGGTGGAGACCCAGTACTTC; CDR3aa: CASSRKDGGVETQYF
d_gene: -; v_gene: TRBV7-9; abundance: many; j_gene: TRBJ2-3; CDR3nt: TGTGCCAGCAGCTTAAATTCAGGGTATCGAAGGGCAGATACGCAGTATTTT; CDR3aa: CASSLNSGYRRADTQYF
d_gene: TRBD1; v_gene: TRBV7-9; abundance: -; j_gene: TRBJ1-2; CDR3nt: TGTGCCAGCAGCACAACCGGGACAGAAAGTAGCTATGGCTACACCTTC; CDR3aa: CASSTTGTESSYGYTF
d_gene: -; v_gene: TRBV6-5; abundance: many; j_gene: TRBJ1-3; CDR3nt: TGTGCCAGCAGCCTCGGTGGAGGGTCTGGAAACACCATATATTTT; CDR3aa: CASSLGGGSGNTIYF
d_gene: -; v_gene: TRBV11-2; abundance: many; j_gene: TRBJ2-7; CDR3nt: TGTGCCAGCAGCCCGGACACAACCTACGAGCAGTACTTC; CDR3aa: CASSPDTTYEQYF
d_gene: -; v_gene: TRBV14; abundance: many; j_gene: TRBJ2-7; CDR3nt: TGTGCCAGCAGCCAAGCGGTGGGTAGGGGTTACGAGCAGTACTTC; CDR3aa: CASSQAVGRGYEQYF
d_gene: -; v_gene: TRBV5-3; abundance: -; j_gene: TRBJ2-3; CDR3nt: TGTGCCGGCAGCTTGCTGGGAAGCACAGATACGCAGTATTTT; CDR3aa: CAGSLLGSTDTQYF
d_gene: -; v_gene: TRBV7-8; abundance: -; j_gene: TRBJ2-7; CDR3nt: TGTGCCAGCAGCTTAGCTCCGTCGGCCACGATGAGCGAGCAGTACTTC; CDR3aa: CASSLAPSATMSEQYF
d_gene: TRBD1; v_gene: TRBV6-2/TRBV6-3; abundance: many; j_gene: TRBJ2-7; CDR3nt: TGTGCCAGCAGTCAACAGGGGATCGCCTACGAGCAGTACTTC; CDR3aa: CASSQQGIAYEQYF
d_gene: -; v_gene: TRBV11-2; abundance: many; j_gene: TRBJ2-7; CDR3nt: TGTGCCAGCAGCTTAGTAGGGGACCAATCCTACGAGCAGTACTTC; CDR3aa: CASSLVGDQSYEQYF
d_gene: -; v_gene: TRBV6-1; abundance: few; j_gene: TRBJ2-2; CDR3nt: TGTGCCAGCAGGACGGAGACAGGGGGAGGTAGCGGGAGTCGGACCGGGGAGCTGTTTTTT; CDR3aa: CASRTETGGGSGSRTGELFF
d_gene: -; v_gene: TRBV28; abundance: many; j_gene: TRBJ2-3; CDR3nt: TGTGCCAGCGGGGCGGACCATATCCGGATGACAGATACGCAGTATTTT; CDR3aa: CASGADHIRMTDTQYF
d_gene: -; v_gene: TRBV9; abundance: few; j_gene: TRBJ2-3; CDR3nt: TGTGCCAGCAGCGCGGAGGGGGAGGACACAGATACGCAGTATTTT; CDR3aa: CASSAEGEDTDTQYF
d_gene: -; v_gene: TRBV7-9; abundance: many; j_gene: TRBJ2-5; CDR3nt: TGTGCCAGCAGCCCGACAGTTAGGTCCGAGACCCAGTACTTC; CDR3aa: CASSPTVRSETQYF
d_gene: TRBD2; v_gene: TRBV11-3; abundance: -; j_gene: TRBJ2-3; CDR3nt: TGTGCCAGCAGCTCACGGACTAGCGGGAGACGAGTAGATACGCAGTATTTT; CDR3aa: CASSSRTSGRRVDTQYF
d_gene: TRBD2; v_gene: TRBV9; abundance: -; j_gene: TRBJ2-5; CDR3nt: TGTGCCAGCAGCGTAGGGGCTAGCGGGGCCCAAGAGACCCAGTACTTC; CDR3aa: CASSVGASGAQETQYF
d_gene: -; v_gene: TRBV5-1; abundance: -; j_gene: TRBJ2-7; CDR3nt: TGCGCCAGCAGCGTGTATCCAGGGGCCTACGAGCAGTACTTC; CDR3aa: CASSVYPGAYEQYF
d_gene: TRBD1; v_gene: TRBV14; abundance: many; j_gene: TRBJ2-4; CDR3nt: TGTGCCAGCAGCCGGACAGGGTTCAAAAACATTCAGTACTTC; CDR3aa: CASSRTGFKNIQYF
d_gene: -; v_gene: TRBV6-1; abundance: -; j_gene: TRBJ2-7; CDR3nt: TGTGCCAGCGGAACCGAGACGCAGGCCAGCTACGAGCAGTACTTC; CDR3aa: CASGTETQASYEQYF
d_gene: -; v_gene: TRBV20-1; abundance: many; j_gene: TRBJ2-5; CDR3nt: TGCAGTGCTAGTGCCCCCCCCGTGGCAGGGGTCAGAGAGACCCAGTACTTC; CDR3aa: CSASAPPVAGVRETQYF
d_gene: -; v_gene: TRBV19; abundance: -; j_gene: TRBJ2-7; CDR3nt: TGTGCCAGTAGTATAGGTAAGGGCCACGAGCAGTACTTC; CDR3aa: CASSIGKGHEQYF
d_gene: TRBD2; v_gene: TRBV6-1; abundance: many; j_gene: TRBJ2-7; CDR3nt: TGTGCCAGCAGTGAATTCGGCGGGGGGTCTACCTACGAGCAGTACTTC; CDR3aa: CASSEFGGGSTYEQYF
d_gene: -; v_gene: TRBV24-1; abundance: many; j_gene: TRBJ2-1; CDR3nt: TGTGCCACCAGGAGCAGGGGCGAAGGTGAGCAGTTCTTC; CDR3aa: CATRSRGEGEQFF
d_gene: -; v_gene: TRBV20-1; abundance: many; j_gene: TRBJ2-3; CDR3nt: TGCAGTGCTAGAGATGGGGAAGGTACGCAGTATTTT; CDR3aa: CSARDGEGTQYF
d_gene: -; v_gene: TRBV27; abundance: few; j_gene: TRBJ2-7; CDR3nt: TGTGCCAGCAGTTTCGGAGACAACTACGAGCAGTACTTC; CDR3aa: CASSFGDNYEQYF
d_gene: -; v_gene: TRBV24-1; abundance: many; j_gene: TRBJ2-2; CDR3nt: TGTGCCACCAGTGCCGGAGGGGCCGGGGAGCTGTTTTTT; CDR3aa: CATSAGGAGELFF
d_gene: -; v_gene: TRBV27; abundance: -; j_gene: TRBJ1-4; CDR3nt: TGTGCCAGCAGCAGGGTTTATACTAATGAAAAACTGTTTTTT; CDR3aa: CASSRVYTNEKLFF
d_gene: -; v_gene: TRBV19; abundance: many; j_gene: TRBJ2-2; CDR3nt: TGTGCCAGTAGTATAGTGAGGTCATGGGGATCGAACACCGGGGAGCTGTTTTTT; CDR3aa: CASSIVRSWGSNTGELFF
d_gene: -; v_gene: TRBV7-9; abundance: -; j_gene: TRBJ1-3; CDR3nt: TGTGCCAGCAGCTCGACGATTCCGGGACCTTACTCTGGGGACACCATATATTTT; CDR3aa: CASSSTIPGPYSGDTIYF
d_gene: -; v_gene: TRBV27; abundance: -; j_gene: TRBJ2-7; CDR3nt: TGTGCCAGCAGTTTATGGGGCAGGCGAACCGACGAGCAGTACTTC; CDR3aa: CASSLWGRRTDEQYF
d_gene: TRBD1; v_gene: TRBV4-1; abundance: many; j_gene: TRBJ1-1; CDR3nt: TGCGCCAGCAGCCAGTGGGACAGGGGGCTGGGCACTGAAGCTTTCTTT; CDR3aa: CASSQWDRGLGTEAFF
d_gene: TRBD1; v_gene: TRBV11-2; abundance: many; j_gene: TRBJ1-4; CDR3nt: TGTGCCAGCAGCCAGACTGAGCCGGGACAGGGTCATGAAAAACTGTTTTTT; CDR3aa: CASSQTEPGQGHEKLFF
d_gene: -; v_gene: TRBV20-1; abundance: many; j_gene: TRBJ2-7; CDR3nt: TGCAGTGCACTCCGGGCCCAAGATGTGTCCTACGAGCAGTACTTC; CDR3aa: CSALRAQDVSYEQYF
d_gene: -; v_gene: TRBV7-9; abundance: -; j_gene: TRBJ2-1; CDR3nt: TGCGCCAGCAGCCACAACCTGGACTTAAGCTCCTACAATGAGCAGTTCTTC; CDR3aa: CASSHNLDLSSYNEQFF
d_gene: TRBD2; v_gene: TRBV20-1; abundance: many; j_gene: TRBJ2-7; CDR3nt: TGCAGTGCTAGAGATTCGCGGGAGGTGGTCGAGCAGTACTTC; CDR3aa: CSARDSREVVEQYF
d_gene: -; v_gene: TRBV29-1; abundance: many; j_gene: TRBJ1-3; CDR3nt: TGCAGCGTTGTTCTTAGAAGCTACTCTGGAAACACCATATATTTT; CDR3aa: CSVVLRSYSGNTIYF
d_gene: -; v_gene: TRBV28; abundance: -; j_gene: TRBJ1-2; CDR3nt: TGTGCCAGCAGCCAAAACAGGTGGCTTGGCTACACCTTC; CDR3aa: CASSQNRWLGYTF
d_gene: -; v_gene: TRBV6-1; abundance: many; j_gene: TRBJ1-5; CDR3nt: TGTGCCAGCAGTGAATGGAGCAATCAGCCCCAGCATTTT; CDR3aa: CASSEWSNQPQHF
d_gene: -; v_gene: TRBV5-4; abundance: many; j_gene: TRBJ2-5; CDR3nt: TGTGCCAGCAGTCAGGGGGAGGGCATGATGGTGGAGACCCAGTACTTC; CDR3aa: CASSQGEGMMVETQYF
d_gene: TRBD1; v_gene: TRBV7-6; abundance: -; j_gene: TRBJ2-1; CDR3nt: TGTGCCAACAGCATCAACCCTTACAGGGGTTCGGACAATGAGCAGTTCTTC; CDR3aa: CANSINPYRGSDNEQFF
d_gene: -; v_gene: TRBV7-2; abundance: many; j_gene: TRBJ1-1; CDR3nt: TGTGCCAGCAGCTTGGGTCTGGGCACTGAAGCTTTCTTT; CDR3aa: CASSLGLGTEAFF
d_gene: -; v_gene: TRBV12-3/TRBV12-4; abundance: -; j_gene: TRBJ2-4; CDR3nt: TGTGCCAGCAGTTTGGGGGAAGTTGGAAACATTCAGTACTTC; CDR3aa: CASSLGEVGNIQYF
d_gene: -; v_gene: TRBV7-8; abundance: many; j_gene: TRBJ2-5; CDR3nt: TGTGCCAGCAGCTTCCCCAAGAGGGGGGCAACTTCGGAGACCCAGTACTTC; CDR3aa: CASSFPKRGATSETQYF
d_gene: -; v_gene: TRBV27; abundance: many; j_gene: TRBJ1-1; CDR3nt: TGTGCCAGCAGTCTCCGAGGAGGGGCCTCTGAAGCTTTCTTT; CDR3aa: CASSLRGGASEAFF
d_gene: -; v_gene: TRBV19; abundance: many; j_gene: TRBJ1-6; CDR3nt: TGTGCCAGTAATCAGGGGCGATCACCCCTCCACTTT; CDR3aa: CASNQGRSPLHF
d_gene: TRBD2; v_gene: TRBV20-1; abundance: many; j_gene: TRBJ2-3; CDR3nt: TGCAGTGCTAGAGGCATTAGCGGGAGCACAGATACGCAGTATTTT; CDR3aa: CSARGISGSTDTQYF
d_gene: -; v_gene: TRBV20-1; abundance: many; j_gene: TRBJ2-7; CDR3nt: TGCAGTGCTACACACCACGGGGGACAACGGCCCTACGAGCAGTACTTC; CDR3aa: CSATHHGGQRPYEQYF
d_gene: -; v_gene: TRBV29-1; abundance: many; j_gene: TRBJ1-2; CDR3nt: TGCAGCGTTTCAGTCAACTATGGCTACACCTTC; CDR3aa: CSVSVNYGYTF